This TCR beta chain is drawn from a study of blood T cell repertoires in COVID-19. Study background: Both acute and convalescent COVID-19 samples were obtained from the United States, Italy and Spain. Nucleic acid was either cDNA or gDNA, and it came from T cells, B-cell-depleted T cells, or PBMCs.

Study processing details: The authors estimated nucleated cell counts from reference gene primer amplification. The protocol was immunoSEQ multiplex PCR, while the TCRdb copy is restricted to in-frame clones and leaves out a portion. For V, J and clone size, that table is used; D and trimming come from the DNA. The sample records roughly 110,000 clones, 90% to 95% being singletons. Per germline, CDR1 SNHLY and CDR2 FYNNEI. Between the trimmed V and J ends, which lost 1 base and 4 bases, there was a span of 8 bases. The CDR3 covers 14 residues. This sequence was found in a woman aged 30 to 39 with acute or convalescent COVID-19. Sequencing used peripheral blood. This chain links TRBV2 with TRBJ1-5, with D hard to call. The CDR3 loop is CASSEERENQPQHF. Here the CDR3 DNA reads TGTGCCAGCAGTGAAGAAAGGGAGAATCAGCCCCAGCATTTT.